The sequence of this TCR beta chain was determined in a study of blood T cell repertoires in COVID-19. Study context: Specimens from acute and convalescent COVID-19 originated in the United States, Italy and Spain.

CDR3 length: 15 residues. The germline gives CDR1 MNHEY, CDR2 SVGAGI. The V end was cut by 0 bases, the J end by 8 bases, with 16 bases between. Repertoires were generated with immunoSEQ multiplex PCR, while TCRdb's copy carries only in-frame clones and drops some. This table holds 95,000 to 110,000 clones, about 80% found once. This clonotype was sampled from a human donor in a cohort sampled during active or convalescent COVID-19. The specimen sequenced was peripheral blood. This chain connects TRBV6-5 to TRBJ1-2; D gene uncertain. CDR3 nucleotides: TGTGCCAGCAGTTACTCGCTCGGGGTTGCGACGGGCTACACCTTC. Translated: CASSYSLGVATGYTF.